These 5 T cell receptor beta chains originate from one sample sequenced in a study of human T cells and chemical hapten exposure. TCRdb reprocessed the RACE reads with MiXCR, giving one entry per CDR3 protein. The sample lists about 140,000 distinct CDR3 sequences, about an eighth occurring once. Time point specified: patch test 2, 6 weeks after DPC sensitization. Treatment described: therapeutic diphenylcyclopropenone sensitization with weekly scalp DPC. The material sequenced was whole blood, taken in connection with sensitization to the hapten diphenylcyclopropenone (DPC). The receptors originated from a woman aged 45-65 years with alopecia areata. Some clones in this sample may be carry-over from other donors' samples.

The chain is built from TRBV7-2 and TRBJ2-5; D may match TRBD1 or TRBD2 (6 bases each). The CDR3 consists of 16 residues. V shed 3 bases and J shed 1 base, with 15 bases lying between them. Germline V gives CDR1 SGHTA, CDR2 FQGNSA. CDR3 in amino acids: CASSLGGTGLQETQYF. The CDR3 coding sequence is TGTGCCAGCAGCTTGGGGGGCACAGGCCTCCAAGAGACCCAGTACTTC. The entire variable domain, with the rest obtained from reference TRBV7-2 and TRBJ2-5, is as follows: GAGVSQSPSNKVTEKGKDVELRCDPISGHTALYWYRQSLGQGLEFLIYFQGNSAPDKSGLPSDRFSAERTGGSVSTLTIQRTQQEDSAVYLCASSLGGTGLQETQYFGPGTRLLVL.

This clonotype has only a few counts. This sequence joins TRBV3-1 and TRBJ1-1; perhaps TRBD1 as D (5 bases). V was pared by 0 bases and J by 6 bases, with 17 bases between. Germline V gives CDR1 LGHDT, CDR2 YNNKEL (reference sequence). The CDR3 sequence is 16 residues long. As DNA, the CDR3 is TGTGCCAGCAGCCAAGATTTCAGGGCCTCCGGCCCTGAAGCTTTCTTT. The encoded protein is CASSQDFRASGPEAFF. Supplemented by reference TRBV3-1 and TRBJ1-1, the full variable domain reads DTAVSQTPKYLVTQMGNDKSIKCEQNLGHDTMYWYKQDSKKFLKIMFSYNNKELIINETVPNRFSPKSPDKAHLNLHINSLELGDSAVYFCASSQDFRASGPEAFFGQGTRLTVV.

This clonotype was seen a few times. The chain has TRBV28 and TRBJ2-7, with TRBD1 matching over 7 bases. Germline V gives CDR1 MDHEN, CDR2 SYDVKM. J gave up 3 bases and V 6 bases, and 8 bases lay outside the gene matches. The CDR3 spans 14 residues. The CDR3 DNA sequence: TGTGCCAGCAGGCCGACAGGGCGCGGCTACGAGCAGTACTTC. Its translation is CASRPTGRGYEQYF.

This clonotype was counted at least ten times. The chain links TRBV7-8 to TRBJ2-7; 7 positions match TRBD1. Germline lookup yields CDR1 SGHVS and CDR2 FQNEAQ. J lost 4 bases, V lost 4 bases, and 7 bases had no gene match. CDR3 length: 14 amino acids. The CDR3 nucleotides are TGTGCCAGCAGCTACGGGACAGTCGAGTACGAGCAGTACTTC. It encodes CASSYGTVEYEQYF.

This clonotype was seen repeatedly, ten times or more. The missing conserved phenylalanine or tryptophan at the end of this CDR3 makes a read error likely. J is TRBJ2-1 and V is TRBV7-3; 10 bases are a match to TRBD2. After removal of 5 bases from V and 6 bases from J, the junction contained 4 bases not matched to a gene. The length of the CDR3 is 14 residues. CDR1 and CDR2 from the germline V gene are SGHTA and FQGTGA. CDR3 region: CASSTPSGSNEQFS. DNA of the CDR3: TGTGCCAGCAGCACGCCTAGCGGGAGCAATGAGCAGTTCTCC.